These 16 T cell receptor beta chains were all obtained from the same sample, sequenced in a study of OX40 agonist ivuxolimab in advanced cancers. The method was the immunoSEQ multiplex PCR assay. The table was pulled from immuneACCESS by TCRdb, which kept in-frame rearrangements only. Such tables lose some clones; where checked, under half of the loss comes from unresolved V genes, and the rest has no known cause. This sample gives fewer than 80,000 clones in total; about 85% of them show up just once. The ten largest clones add up to roughly 0.9% of the sample. Sample: CD4+ or CD8+ T cells sorted from blood, taken in a trial of the OX40 agonist ivuxolimab. The receptors derive from an adult with an advanced solid tumor such as melanoma, head and neck, liver or kidney cancer.

The genes are TRBV28 and TRBJ2-7, with no clear D. With 8 bases removed from V and 2 bases from J, the gap between germline ends came to 10 bases. The CDR3 covers 12 residues. Germline values: CDR1 MDHEN, CDR2 SYDVKM. Here the CDR3 DNA reads TGTGCCAGCCTGGCCAGACCCTACGAGCAGTACTTC. It specifies CASLARPYEQYF.

This chain connects TRBV2 to TRBJ2-1; D call uncertain. The germline V gene has CDR1 SNHLY and CDR2 FYNNEI. The V end was cut by 8 bases, the J end by 2 bases, with 13 bases between. The CDR3 is 14 residues long. This CDR3 is CASGRGLAYNEQFF. CDR3 in DNA: TGTGCCAGCGGAAGAGGTTTAGCCTACAATGAGCAGTTCTTC.

The J gene is TRBJ2-3, the V gene TRBV27; TRBD2 matches 13 bases. Looked up from germline, CDR1 is MNHEY and CDR2 is SMNVEV (reference sequence). The CDR3 totals 19 residues. J lost 5 bases, V lost 4 bases, and 15 bases had no gene match. The CDR3 DNA is TGTGCCAGCAGTTCGCGTCCCGGGACTAGCGGGACGACACAAGATACGCAGTATTTT. Translating gives CASSSRPGTSGTTQDTQYF.

This rearrangement joins TRBV11-2 to TRBJ2-1; TRBD1 or TRBD2 may be the D gene (6 bases each). V was trimmed by 6 bases and J by 3 bases, leaving 12 bases between them. Germline V gene lookup returns CDR1 SGHAT and CDR2 FQNNGV. There are 14 residues in the CDR3. CDR3 region: CASRPGDNYNEQFF. CDR3 bases: TGTGCCAGCAGGCCGGGGGACAACTACAATGAGCAGTTCTTC.

The CDR3 reads CASNSGVNSPLHF. The CDR3 nucleotides read TGTGCCAGCAACTCAGGGGTTAATTCACCCCTCCACTTT. This chain links TRBV28 with TRBJ1-6; tentatively, D is TRBD1 (6 bases). V was trimmed by 7 bases and J by 6 bases, leaving 10 bases between them. Germline CDR1 MDHEN, CDR2 SYDVKM. The CDR3 has 13 residues.

The chain employs TRBV6-4 and TRBJ1-5; D gene unclear. Trimming cost V 3 bases and J 6 bases, with 21 bases left between them. The CDR3 consists of 17 residues. Per the germline V gene, CDR1 is MRHNA and CDR2 is SNTAGT. The CDR3 region is CASSDLGKRIEVQPQHF. CDR3 nucleotide sequence: TGTGCCAGCAGTGATTTGGGAAAGCGGATCGAGGTTCAGCCCCAGCATTTT.

The rearrangement joins TRBV5-1 to TRBJ2-1, with 8 bases that match TRBD1. Losses at the gene ends were 4 bases for V and 8 bases for J; bases not matched to a gene: 8. From germline, CDR1 is SGHRS and CDR2 YFSETQ. CDR3 length: 14 amino acids. The CDR3 spells CASSEGQARDEQFF. The CDR3 DNA is TGCGCCAGCAGCGAGGGACAGGCACGGGATGAGCAGTTCTTC.

Here the CDR3 reads CASSSPGKTEAFF. For the CDR3, the DNA is TGTGCCAGCAGTTCCCCCGGAAAGACTGAAGCTTTCTTT. The V call is TRBV6-5, the J call TRBJ1-1; D is unresolved. Trimming stripped 4 bases from V and 5 bases from J, with 11 bases between. There are 13 residues in the CDR3. Germline loops: CDR1 MNHEY, CDR2 SVGAGI.

The CDR3 is CASSESRAGGTEAFF. In DNA form, the CDR3 reads TGTGCCAGCAGTGAATCTAGGGCCGGGGGCACTGAAGCTTTCTTT. The chain is built from TRBV6-1 and TRBJ1-1, with a possible D match to TRBD1 (5 bases). V lost 2 bases to trimming and J lost 4 bases, with 14 bases between them. Germline values: CDR1 MNHNS, CDR2 SASEGT. The CDR3 has 15 residues.

V and J are TRBV30 and TRBJ2-6; D not certain. Germline V gene lookup returns CDR1 GTSNPN and CDR2 SVGIG (reference sequence). V was clipped by 3 bases and J by 2 bases, with 5 bases between them. This CDR3 has 13 residues. For the CDR3, the DNA is TGTGCCTGGAGCCTTCCTGGGGCCAACGTCCTGACTTTC. Protein: CAWSLPGANVLTF.

On this clone itself: This CDR3 is also generated by other DNA sequences in the sample. V and J are TRBV5-8 and TRBJ1-3; D possibly corresponds to TRBD1 (5 bases). The CDR3 consists of 16 residues. Germline CDR1 is SGHTS and CDR2 is YDEGEE. V dropped 1 base and J dropped 3 bases, with 14 bases sitting between them. CDR3 in amino acids: CASSLPGVGVGNTIYF. CDR3 sequence (DNA): TGTGCCAGCAGCTTGCCGGGGGTTGGAGTTGGAAACACCATATATTTT. Using reference TRBV5-8 and TRBJ1-3 for the parts outside the CDR3, the full variable domain is EAGVTQSPTHLIKTRGQQATLRCSPISGHTSVYWYQQALGLGLQFLLWYDEGEERNRGNFPPRFSGRQFPNYSSELNVNALELEDSALYLCASSLPGVGVGNTIYFGEGSWLTVV.

The V gene is TRBV29-1, the J gene TRBJ2-7; the D gene is possibly TRBD1 (6 bases). Germline values: CDR1 SQVTM, CDR2 ANQGSEA. CDR3 length: 15 amino acids. Trimming took off 4 bases at V and 0 bases at J, with 16 bases between the two ends. CDR3 region: CSVAGGGKSSYEQYF. The CDR3 DNA reads TGCAGCGTTGCGGGTGGGGGCAAGAGCTCCTACGAGCAGTACTTC.

This chain links TRBV11-3 with TRBJ1-1, with D possibly matching TRBD1 (6 bases). Trimming pared 0 bases from V and 2 bases from J, leaving 16 bases between. The CDR3 is 17 residues long. Germline V CDR1 and CDR2: SGHNT, YENEEA. This chain's CDR3 is CASSLEGRQDPNTEAFF. In DNA, the CDR3 is TGTGCCAGCAGCTTAGAAGGGAGACAGGATCCAAACACTGAAGCTTTCTTT. The full variable domain, in which reference TRBV11-3 and TRBJ1-1 provide the parts outside the CDR3, is EAGVVQSPRYKIIEKKQPVAFWCNPISGHNTLYWYLQNLGQGPELLIRYENEEAVDDSQLPKDRFSAERLKGVDSTLKIQPAELGDSAVYLCASSLEGRQDPNTEAFFGQGTRLTVV.

This sequence joins TRBV7-9 and TRBJ2-7, with 8 bases aligning to TRBD1. V gave up 6 bases and J gave up 7 bases; unmatched junction bases: 11. This CDR3 is built from 14 residues. Germline V gives CDR1 SEHNR, CDR2 FQNEAQ (reference sequence). As DNA, the CDR3 is TGTGCCAGCAGTCCGACGACAGGGGCGCGAGAGCAGTACTTC. Protein: CASSPTTGAREQYF.

The DNA for the CDR3 is TGTGCCAGCAGCTTAGTCACAGGGTCCGGCGGCTACACCTTC. Residues: CASSLVTGSGGYTF. The rearrangement links TRBV7-2 to TRBJ1-2; D might be TRBD1 (6 bases). Between the trimmed V and J ends, which lost 1 base and 8 bases, there was a span of 14 bases. The CDR3 spans 14 residues. Germline assignment: CDR1 SGHTA and CDR2 FQGNSA.

The V gene is TRBV27, the J gene TRBJ2-7; TRBD1 agrees at 7 bases. Trimming took 6 bases from V and 7 from J; bases not matched to a gene: 3. The germline gives CDR1 MNHEY, CDR2 SMNVEV (reference sequence). The CDR3 loop spans 11 amino acids. As DNA, the CDR3 is TGTGCCAGCAGCCAGGGGGAGGAGCAGTACTTC. Protein sequence: CASSQGEEQYF.